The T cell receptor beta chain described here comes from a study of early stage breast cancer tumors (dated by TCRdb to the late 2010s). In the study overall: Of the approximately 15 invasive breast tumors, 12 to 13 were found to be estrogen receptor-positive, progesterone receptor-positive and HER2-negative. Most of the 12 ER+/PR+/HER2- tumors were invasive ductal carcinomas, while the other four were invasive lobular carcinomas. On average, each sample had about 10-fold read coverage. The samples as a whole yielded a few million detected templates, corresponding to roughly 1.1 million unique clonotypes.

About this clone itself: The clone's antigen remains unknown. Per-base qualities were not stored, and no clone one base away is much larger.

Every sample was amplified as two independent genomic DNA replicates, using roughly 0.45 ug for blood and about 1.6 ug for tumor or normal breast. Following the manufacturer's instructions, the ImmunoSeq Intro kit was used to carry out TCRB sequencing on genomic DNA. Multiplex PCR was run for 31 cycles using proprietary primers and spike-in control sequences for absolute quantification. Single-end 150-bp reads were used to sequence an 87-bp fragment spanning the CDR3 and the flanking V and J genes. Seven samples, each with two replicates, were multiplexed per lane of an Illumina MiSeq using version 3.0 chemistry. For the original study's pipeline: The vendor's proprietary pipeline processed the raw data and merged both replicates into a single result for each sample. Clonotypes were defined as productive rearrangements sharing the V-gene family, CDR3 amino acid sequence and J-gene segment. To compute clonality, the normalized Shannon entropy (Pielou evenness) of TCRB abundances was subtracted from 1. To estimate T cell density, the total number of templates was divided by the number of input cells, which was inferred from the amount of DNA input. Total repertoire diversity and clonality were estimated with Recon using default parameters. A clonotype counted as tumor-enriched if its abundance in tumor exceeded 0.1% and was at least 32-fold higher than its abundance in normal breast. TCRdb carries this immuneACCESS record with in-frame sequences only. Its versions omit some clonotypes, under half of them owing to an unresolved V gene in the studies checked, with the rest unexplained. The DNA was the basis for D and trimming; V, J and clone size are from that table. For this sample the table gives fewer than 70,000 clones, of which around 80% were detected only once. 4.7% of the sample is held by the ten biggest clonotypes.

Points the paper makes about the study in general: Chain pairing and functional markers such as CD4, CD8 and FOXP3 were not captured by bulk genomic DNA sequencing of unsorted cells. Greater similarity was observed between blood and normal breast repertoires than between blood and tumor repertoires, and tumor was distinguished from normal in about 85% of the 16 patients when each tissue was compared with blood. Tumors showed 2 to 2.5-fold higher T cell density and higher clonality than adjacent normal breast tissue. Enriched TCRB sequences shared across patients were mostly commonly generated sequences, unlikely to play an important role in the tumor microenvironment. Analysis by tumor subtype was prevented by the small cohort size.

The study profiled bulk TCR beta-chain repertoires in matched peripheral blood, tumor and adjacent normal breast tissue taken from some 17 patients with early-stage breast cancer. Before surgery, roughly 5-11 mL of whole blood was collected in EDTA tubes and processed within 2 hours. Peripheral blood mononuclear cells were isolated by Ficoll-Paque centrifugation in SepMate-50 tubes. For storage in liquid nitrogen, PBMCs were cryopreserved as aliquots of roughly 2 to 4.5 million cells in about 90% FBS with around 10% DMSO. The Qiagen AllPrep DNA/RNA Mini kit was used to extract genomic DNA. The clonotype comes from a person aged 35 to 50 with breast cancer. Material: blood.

The DNA is TGTGCCAGTAGTATTCCTGACAGGTACATTCAGTACTTC. The resulting protein is CASSIPDRYIQYF. The rearranged segments are TRBV19 and TRBJ2-4; the D region possibly corresponds to TRBD1 (6 bases align). At the junction V is shortened by 3 bases and J by 8 bases, with 11 bases in between. CDR1 is given as LNHDA and CDR2 as SQIVND, both from the germline V gene (reference sequence). The CDR3 starts with the cysteine, ends with the phenylalanine, and has 13 residues. The sequence is cut down to CDR3 DNA, 39 bases in frame from base 1.